This record covers a single T cell receptor (beta chain). V lost 1 base and J lost 5, with 14 bases in between. CDR1 is MDHEN, CDR2 SYDVKM, per germline. CDR3 length: 15 residues. The entry originates in a study of a mutant IDH1 vaccine in newly diagnosed glioma. For the study at large: There were approximately 60% males and roughly 38% females among treated patients, whose mean age was 40.4 years. Patients previously underwent radiotherapy, temozolomide, or both, and most underwent both.

Sample time point: baseline, week 1 (first vaccination visit). This sample's treatment: pre-vaccination baseline after standard-of-care therapy. Using immunoSEQ multiplex PCR, the repertoire was profiled, and TCRdb retains in-frame clones only, with some absent. The table includes about 38,000 clones, about nine tenths detected once. The clonotype was recovered from a man aged 18 to 30 with glioma. Sequenced here: PBMCs, sampled from a glioma patient treated with radiotherapy, temozolomide or both. The chain is built from TRBV28 and TRBJ2-5; TRBD1 or TRBD2 may be the D gene (5 bases each). The CDR3 nucleotides read TGTGCCAGCAGTTTATACGGGGCCACGATCGAGACCCAGTACTTC. Translation gives CASSLYGATIETQYF.